This is a list of T cell receptor beta chains from one sample in a study of CD8 T cells in ankylosing spondylitis. TCRdb fed the 5' RACE reads into MiXCR, producing one record per CDR3 protein. The sample holds tens of thousands of distinct CDR3 sequences, roughly 27% seen once. Sequenced: blood, either unsorted or a sorted T cell fraction (not recorded which). All receptors derive from a male donor with ankylosing spondylitis or in good health (not recorded which). Each CDR3 is given with its conserved first and last residue. The order of the fields is CDR3 protein, CDR3 DNA, D gene, V gene, clone size, J gene. A D gene is named only where the DNA matches it firmly. A clone size is listed for some rows: how often the clone was seen (once, few, many), or a class if it is expanded.

CASSRDPFSYSYEQYF,TGCGCCAGCAGCCGCGACCCCTTCTCCTACTCCTACGAGCAGTACTTC,-,TRBV5-1,once,TRBJ2-7
CAIRFAGGGKMNTEAFF,TGTGCCATCAGATTTGCCGGGGGGGGAAAAATGAACACTGAAGCTTTCTTT,-,TRBV28,medium-sized,TRBJ1-1
CASSVGLAGGVGEQFF,TGCGCCAGCAGCGTAGGACTAGCGGGAGGGGTCGGTGAGCAGTTCTTC,TRBD2,TRBV5-1,-,TRBJ2-1
CASRGTSSTDTQYF,TGTGCCAGCAGGGGGACTAGCAGCACAGATACGCAGTATTTT,TRBD2,TRBV2,-,TRBJ2-3
CASSLVYSGGEQFF,TGTGCCAGCAGCTTAGTTTATAGCGGGGGGGAGCAGTTCTTC,TRBD2,TRBV7-2,few,TRBJ2-1
CASSRLGIAAHNEQFF,TGCGCCAGCAGCCGGCTCGGGATAGCGGCGCACAATGAGCAGTTCTTC,-,TRBV4-1,-,TRBJ2-1
CASSLDVGEQFF,TGCGCCAGCAGCTTGGATGTGGGTGAGCAGTTCTTC,-,TRBV5-1,few,TRBJ2-1
CAGGNNGRDSQETQYF,TGCGCCGGCGGGAACAATGGCAGGGACAGCCAAGAGACCCAGTACTTC,-,TRBV5-1,few,TRBJ2-5
CASSLLTGGTRETQYF,TGCGCCAGCAGCTTGTTAACTGGTGGGACCAGGGAGACCCAGTACTTC,-,TRBV5-1,-,TRBJ2-5
CASSQDWEGVSGYTF,TGTGCCAGCAGCCAAGATTGGGAGGGGGTCAGTGGCTACACCTTC,-,TRBV4-2,many,TRBJ1-2
CASSVEGLTYGYTF,TGTGCCAGCAGTGTGGAGGGGCTTACCTATGGCTACACCTTC,-,TRBV7-2,few,TRBJ1-2
CASSLSGHTDTQYF,TGTGCCAGCAGTTTGAGTGGGCACACAGATACGCAGTATTTT,-,TRBV28,-,TRBJ2-3
CATSSPLRRGNTGELFF,TGTGCCACCAGCAGCCCTCTCCGCAGGGGTAACACCGGGGAGCTGTTTTTT,-,TRBV15,few,TRBJ2-2
CSASGTSEWNEQFF,TGCAGTGCTTCTGGGACTAGCGAATGGAATGAGCAGTTCTTC,TRBD2,TRBV20-1,few,TRBJ2-1
CASSLNRENGYTF,TGTGCCAGCAGTTTAAACAGGGAGAACGGCTACACCTTC,-,TRBV12-3/TRBV12-4,-,TRBJ1-2
CSVPRTSGTSYNEQFF,TGCAGCGTTCCGAGGACTAGCGGAACCTCCTACAATGAGCAGTTCTTC,TRBD2,TRBV29-1,few,TRBJ2-1
CASSYSRKIAGGGSYNEQFF,TGTGCCAGCAGTTACTCCAGGAAAATAGCGGGAGGAGGGTCCTACAATGAGCAGTTCTTC,TRBD2,TRBV6-2/TRBV6-3,-,TRBJ2-1
CASRRTGEVGQPQHF,TGCGCCAGCAGAAGAACAGGGGAGGTAGGTCAGCCCCAGCATTTT,TRBD1,TRBV5-1,-,TRBJ1-5
CASGATYNEQFF,TGTGCCAGCGGGGCGACCTACAATGAGCAGTTCTTC,-,TRBV7-9,-,TRBJ2-1
CASSPSGANVLTF,TGTGCCAGCAGCCCGTCTGGGGCCAACGTCCTGACTTTC,-,TRBV18,many,TRBJ2-6
CAWKKGSSSYNEQFF,TGTGCCTGGAAGAAGGGCTCTAGCTCCTACAATGAGCAGTTCTTC,-,TRBV30,many,TRBJ2-1
CSASGGTNEKLFF,TGCAGCGCATCAGGGGGAACTAATGAAAAACTGTTTTTT,TRBD1,TRBV29-1,-,TRBJ1-4
CAISGGGSYNEQFF,TGTGCCATCAGCGGGGGAGGCTCCTACAATGAGCAGTTCTTC,-,TRBV10-3,few,TRBJ2-1
CASSLGGWSNQPQHF,TGTGCCAGCAGCTTGGGAGGGTGGAGCAATCAGCCCCAGCATTTT,-,TRBV5-6,few,TRBJ1-5
CASSAPPGQADYEQYF,TGCGCCAGCAGCGCCCCCCCGGGACAGGCAGATTACGAGCAGTACTTC,TRBD1,TRBV5-1,few,TRBJ2-7
CASSRNRAGYGYTF,TGTGCCAGCAGCCGCAACAGGGCAGGCTATGGCTACACCTTC,-,TRBV6-1,-,TRBJ1-2
CASSLGLAGGADTQYF,TGCGCCAGCAGCCTGGGACTAGCGGGGGGAGCGGATACGCAGTATTTT,TRBD2,TRBV5-1,few,TRBJ2-3
CASSLSGSWEDTQYF,TGTGCCAGCAGCTTAAGTGGGTCTTGGGAAGATACGCAGTATTTT,-,TRBV7-9,many,TRBJ2-3
CASSPPEGYTEAFF,TGCGCCAGCAGCCCACCGGAGGGGTACACTGAAGCTTTCTTT,-,TRBV5-1,few,TRBJ1-1
CSVAWNLRGYEQYF,TGCAGCGTTGCCTGGAATCTCAGGGGCTACGAGCAGTACTTC,-,TRBV29-1,many,TRBJ2-7
CSVAGGQERNTEAFF,TGCAGCGTGGCAGGGGGTCAGGAAAGGAACACTGAAGCTTTCTTT,TRBD1,TRBV29-1,-,TRBJ1-1
CASSLVTGGKDTQYF,TGCGCCAGCAGCTTGGTAACAGGGGGCAAAGATACGCAGTATTTT,TRBD1,TRBV5-1,few,TRBJ2-3
CSARVKVTEAFF,TGCAGTGCTAGGGTTAAGGTTACTGAAGCTTTCTTT,-,TRBV20-1,few,TRBJ1-1
CASSVGQGWTSYEQYF,TGTGCCAGCAGCGTAGGTCAGGGGTGGACCTCCTACGAGCAGTACTTC,-,TRBV9,many,TRBJ2-7
CASSLGQGTNEQYF,TGCGCCAGCAGCCTGGGACAGGGGACCAACGAGCAGTACTTC,TRBD1,TRBV5-1,-,TRBJ2-7
CASSLGYSGGPGETQYF,TGTGCCAGCAGCTTAGGGTATAGCGGGGGGCCGGGAGAGACCCAGTACTTC,TRBD2,TRBV7-2,-,TRBJ2-5
CASSLFWEGMNTEAFF,TGTGCCAGCAGCTTATTTTGGGAGGGGATGAACACTGAAGCTTTCTTT,-,TRBV7-8,-,TRBJ1-1
CASSDEGYSNQPQHF,TGTGCCAGCAGTGACGAGGGGTATAGCAATCAGCCCCAGCATTTT,-,TRBV6-1,few,TRBJ1-5
CASSPMSGGNTDTQYF,TGCGCCAGCAGCCCAATGTCGGGGGGGAACACAGATACGCAGTATTTT,TRBD2,TRBV5-1,-,TRBJ2-3
CSARRAVNSNQPQHF,TGCAGTGCTAGGAGGGCGGTAAATAGCAATCAGCCCCAGCATTTT,-,TRBV20-1,few,TRBJ1-5
CASSLVSPSGTANQPQHF,TGTGCCAGCAGCTTAGTGTCCCCTAGCGGGACAGCTAATCAGCCCCAGCATTTT,TRBD1,TRBV7-6,-,TRBJ1-5
CASSLETGELEQYF,TGCGCCAGCAGCTTGGAGACAGGGGAGTTAGAGCAGTACTTC,TRBD1,TRBV5-1,-,TRBJ2-7
CASSQAAGSNEKLFF,TGCGCCAGCAGCCAAGCCGCGGGATCTAATGAAAAACTGTTTTTT,-,TRBV4-1,-,TRBJ1-4
CASSLPGSFTDTQYF,TGCGCCAGCAGCTTACCGGGAAGTTTCACAGATACGCAGTATTTT,-,TRBV5-1,once,TRBJ2-3
CSARVTGTERGSEQYF,TGCAGTGCTAGAGTAACTGGGACTGAGAGAGGTTCCGAGCAGTACTTC,-,TRBV20-1,few,TRBJ2-7
CASSRDRYTEAFF,TGTGCCAGCAGCCGAGACAGGTACACTGAAGCTTTCTTT,-,TRBV12-3/TRBV12-4,many,TRBJ1-1
CASSFRAERKDTQYF,TGTGCCAGCAGCTTTCGAGCAGAGAGAAAAGATACGCAGTATTTT,-,TRBV7-8,-,TRBJ2-3
CASAQAARAGYGYTF,TGTGCCAGCGCGCAGGCGGCGCGCGCGGGCTATGGCTACACCTTC,-,TRBV18,-,TRBJ1-2
CSAWAISEQFF,TGCAGTGCTTGGGCGATCTCAGAGCAGTTCTTC,-,TRBV20-1,-,TRBJ2-1
CASWGNMNTEAFF,TGTGCCAGCTGGGGCAATATGAACACTGAAGCTTTCTTT,-,TRBV24-1,-,TRBJ1-1
CASSLYEGATDTQYF,TGTGCCAGCAGTTTATATGAGGGGGCAACAGATACGCAGTATTTT,TRBD1,TRBV27,few,TRBJ2-3
CASAQLVAKNIQYF,TGTGCCAGCGCCCAGCTGGTGGCCAAAAACATTCAGTACTTC,-,TRBV7-9,few,TRBJ2-4
CASSFATEGETQYF,TGTGCCAGCAGTTTCGCGACCGAGGGAGAGACCCAGTACTTC,-,TRBV12-3/TRBV12-4,-,TRBJ2-5
CASSPGAETHLEQYF,TGCGCCAGCAGCCCCGGGGCGGAGACCCATCTCGAGCAGTACTTC,-,TRBV4-1,once,TRBJ2-7
CASSRSVRGNQPQHF,TGTGCCAGCAGTAGGAGTGTCAGGGGCAATCAGCCCCAGCATTTT,-,TRBV6-1,few,TRBJ1-5
CSARDPGRPGELFF,TGCAGTGCTAGAGATCCCGGGAGACCCGGGGAGCTGTTTTTT,-,TRBV20-1,-,TRBJ2-2
CASSFDSADTQYF,TGCGCCAGCAGCTTCGACTCCGCAGATACGCAGTATTTT,-,TRBV5-1,many,TRBJ2-3
CASSGGQLYSNQPQHF,TGTGCCAGCAGTGGGGGGCAGCTCTATAGCAATCAGCCCCAGCATTTT,-,TRBV6-1,-,TRBJ1-5
CSVLGQGAGEQFF,TGCAGCGTTCTCGGACAGGGGGCCGGCGAGCAGTTCTTC,TRBD1,TRBV29-1,few,TRBJ2-1
CASRDETGVSRGYTF,TGTGCCAGCAGGGACGAAACAGGGGTGTCTCGGGGCTACACCTTC,TRBD1,TRBV27,few,TRBJ1-2